The 20 T cell receptor beta chains listed next were all sequenced from one sample in a study of T cell responses to AZD1222 COVID-19 vaccine. The protocol was immunoSEQ multiplex PCR, while the TCRdb copy is restricted to in-frame clones and leaves out a portion. This sample yields tens of thousands of clones, of which more than 70% are seen a single time; roughly 19% belongs to the top ten. The material was peripheral blood, obtained on day 0 of MenACWY control vaccination. Receptors were obtained from an adult in good health.

The chain carries TRBV19 and TRBJ2-3; 10 bases align to TRBD2. Germline trimming cut 0 bases from V and 7 bases from J; bases unmatched to any gene: 7. The CDR3 is 16 residues long. The germline V gene has CDR1 LNHDA and CDR2 SQIVND (reference sequence). In nucleotides, the CDR3 is TGTGCCAGTAGTATAGACTTAGCGGGAGGATTGAATACGCAGTATTTT. This translates into CASSIDLAGGLNTQYF.

The chain links TRBV7-2 to TRBJ2-1, with TRBD1 matching 11 bases. CDR3 length: 16 residues. V lost 5 bases to trimming and J lost 0 bases; unmatched junction nucleotides: 3. Germline CDR1 reads SGHTA; CDR2 reads FQGNSA. DNA for the CDR3: TGTGCCAGCAGCACCGGGACAGGGGGCTCCTACAATGAGCAGTTCTTC. Protein: CASSTGTGGSYNEQFF.

The chain combines TRBV7-8 with TRBJ2-5; D is perhaps TRBD1 or TRBD2 (5 bases each). V gave up 1 base and J gave up 4 bases, with 22 bases separating them. This CDR3 spans 18 amino acids. Germline V CDR1 and CDR2: SGHVS, FQNEAQ. DNA of the CDR3: TGTGCCAGCAGCTTAGTAGAACCGGATTTGTTTGGGGGAGAGACCCAGTACTTC. Its protein is CASSLVEPDLFGGETQYF.

In nucleotides, the CDR3 is TGCGCCAGCAGGACGACAGCCACCGGGGAGCTGTTTTTT. Protein: CASRTTATGELFF. V is TRBV10-1 and J is TRBJ2-2; D is possibly TRBD1 (5 bases). Trimming stripped 6 bases from V and 4 bases from J, with 9 bases between. The CDR3 is 13 amino acids. Germline-derived CDR1 and CDR2 are WNHNN and SYGVQD (reference sequence).

The chain recombines TRBV21-1 with TRBJ2-7; the table's D call, TRBD2, has no DNA check behind it. TRBV21-1 is marked as a pseudogene. The CDR3 sequence is 14 residues long. The chain's CDR3 is CASSKAGGSGEQYF. The CDR3, as DNA: TGTGCCAGCAGCAAAGCGGGAGGTTCCGGAGAGCAGTACTTC.

The J gene is TRBJ2-7, the V gene TRBV3-1 (or the pseudogene TRBV3-2); D remains ambiguous. The CDR3 loop spans 11 amino acids. In germline, CDR1 is LGHDT, CDR2 YNNKEL (reference sequence). V was trimmed by 2 bases and J by 3 bases, leaving 2 bases between them. CDR3 protein: CASSQNYEQYF. The CDR3 DNA reads as TGTGCCAGCAGCCAAAACTACGAGCAGTACTTC.

The table lists this clone with a count of one. This chain connects TRBV5-1 to TRBJ2-1; TRBD2 might be the D (6 bases). Trimming left V 0 bases short and J 1 base short, with 8 bases between. Germline V gives CDR1 SGHRS, CDR2 YFSETQ. The CDR3 extends over 15 amino acids. The CDR3 nucleotides read TGCGCCAGCAGCTTGGGTGGGAGGTCCTACAATGAGCAGTTCTTC. Its protein product is CASSLGGRSYNEQFF.

This clone is a singleton in its sample. The chain employs TRBV24-1 and TRBJ2-7; perhaps D is TRBD1 or TRBD2 (5 bases each). From germline, CDR1 is KGHDR and CDR2 SFDVKD. This CDR3 spans 15 amino acids. V gave up 3 bases and J gave up 7 bases, with 18 bases separating them. The CDR3: CATSDPRDGAREQYF. As DNA, the CDR3 is TGTGCCACCAGTGATCCCCGGGACGGAGCCAGGGAGCAGTACTTC.

This clone was recorded only once. The rearrangement links TRBV7-8 to TRBJ2-1, with 11 bases matching TRBD1. CDR1 and CDR2 (germline): SGHVS, FQNEAQ. CDR3 length equals 18 residues. Germline trimming cut 5 bases from V and 2 bases from J; bases unmatched to any gene: 11. The CDR3 DNA reads TGTGCCAGCAGCCTACCGGCCGGGACAGGGGGTCCCTACAATGAGCAGTTCTTC. It translates to CASSLPAGTGGPYNEQFF.

The chain links TRBV6-5 to TRBJ1-1; D unresolved. The V gene lost 5 bases and the J gene lost 7 bases, with 17 bases spanning the gap. This CDR3 has 14 residues. Germline V CDR1 and CDR2: MNHEY, SVGAGI. As DNA, the CDR3 is TGTGCCAGCAGTCCCTCGTGGCAGACCAATGAAGCTTTCTTT. Its translation is CASSPSWQTNEAFF.

The rearrangement joins TRBV7-9 to TRBJ1-2, with 8 bases that match TRBD1. The CDR3 consists of 15 residues. V trimming: 1 base; J trimming: 5 bases; junction bases outside the gene matches: 6. Germline V CDR1 and CDR2: SEHNR, FQNEAQ (reference sequence). CDR3 sequence (DNA): TGTGCCAGCAGCTTAGTTGGACAGGGAAGGTATGGCTACACCTTC. Translated: CASSLVGQGRYGYTF.

This rearrangement joins TRBV28 to TRBJ1-5; possibly TRBD1 for D (5 bases). The CDR3 runs to 15 residues. V was shortened by 6 bases and J by 6 bases, with 18 bases between the two germline ends. The germline V gene has CDR1 MDHEN and CDR2 SYDVKM. CDR3 coding DNA: TGTGCCAGCAGCGAGAGGCAGGGACGAAGTCAGCCCCAGCATTTT. Protein sequence: CASSERQGRSQPQHF.

Remarks on this clone: This sample includes further DNA sequences coding for the same CDR3. J is TRBJ1-5 and V is TRBV29-1, with 8 bases aligning to TRBD1. J lost 1 base, V lost 4 bases, and 0 bases had no gene match. The length of the CDR3 is 13 residues. Germline V gene lookup returns CDR1 SQVTM and CDR2 ANQGSEA. CDR3 in amino acids: CSVGDRSNQPQHF. The CDR3 DNA follows: TGCAGCGTTGGGGACAGGAGCAATCAGCCCCAGCATTTT.

The CDR3 is CASSRRGAEAFF. The CDR3, as DNA: TGTGCCAGCAGTCGTCGCGGGGCTGAAGCTTTCTTT. The chain combines TRBV6-2 or TRBV6-3 with TRBJ1-1; D ambiguous. The CDR3 length is 12 residues. CDR1 and CDR2 (germline): MNHEY, SVGEGT. V was clipped by 5 bases and J by 6 bases, with 10 bases between them.

The rearrangement joins TRBV6-5 to TRBJ2-2; D not resolved. Germline V CDR1 and CDR2: MNHEY, SVGAGI. Between the trimmed V and J ends, which lost 7 bases and 4 bases, there was a span of 16 bases. The CDR3 loop spans 15 amino acids. For the CDR3, the DNA is TGTGCCAGCACCGCCGGGTCTTTCCCCACCGGGGAGCTGTTTTTT. Protein: CASTAGSFPTGELFF.

This chain connects TRBV3-1 (or the pseudogene TRBV3-2) to TRBJ1-1; no clear D. The CDR3 has 14 residues. Germline V gives CDR1 LGHDT, CDR2 YNNKEL (reference sequence). Trimming took off 2 bases at V and 1 base at J, with 8 bases between the two ends. The CDR3 protein is CASSQLTQNTEAFF. CDR3 sequence (DNA): TGTGCCAGCAGCCAACTAACTCAGAACACTGAAGCTTTCTTT.

The chain combines TRBV7-2 with TRBJ2-7; TRBD1 matches 8 bases. The germline CDR1 and CDR2 sequences are SGHTA and FQGNSA. V lost 5 bases to trimming and J lost 3 bases; unmatched junction nucleotides: 12. This CDR3 has 16 amino acids. The CDR3 DNA follows: TGTGCCAGCAGCCCGGGACAGGAAAGGGGGAGCTACGAGCAGTACTTC. This sequence encodes CASSPGQERGSYEQYF.

This clone showed up many times. The rearrangement joins TRBV27 to TRBJ2-6, with unresolved D. This CDR3 spans 14 amino acids. Trimming shortened V by 1 base and J by 2 bases, and 3 bases separated the two germline ends. Germline V lookup: CDR1 MNHEY, CDR2 SMNVEV (reference sequence). The CDR3 reads CASSLLAGANVLTF. As DNA, the CDR3 is TGTGCCAGCAGTTTATTAGCTGGGGCCAACGTCCTGACTTTC.

This clone was counted a few times. V usage is TRBV24-1 and J usage is TRBJ2-1, with TRBD2 identical over 9 bases. This CDR3 has 16 amino acids. J gave up 1 base and V 3 bases, and 3 bases lay outside the gene matches. CDR1 is KGHDR, CDR2 SFDVKD, per germline. In nucleotides, the CDR3 is TGTGCCACCAGTGATCCTAGCGGGACTTCCTACAATGAGCAGTTCTTC. Translated, it gives CATSDPSGTSYNEQFF.

The genes are TRBV11-2 and TRBJ2-3; 7 bases are shared with TRBD2. From germline, CDR1 is SGHAT and CDR2 FQNNGV. The V and J ends lost 5 bases and 2 bases, in that order; junction bases with no gene match: 10. The CDR3 consists of 16 residues. CDR3 sequence reads: CASSLARGGFTDTQYF. The CDR3 coding sequence is TGTGCCAGCAGCCTCGCCCGCGGGGGATTCACAGATACGCAGTATTTT.